Below are 10 T cell receptor beta chains sequenced from a single sample in a study of HIV-infected children after antiretroviral therapy interruption. The TCR library was built from RNA with a 3' RACE protocol and unique molecular identifiers. TCRdb called the 3' RACE reads again in MiXCR, with one record for every CDR3 protein. The sample yields 30,000 to 40,000 distinct CDR3 sequences, over 6.5% seen once. Treatment specified: PENTA 11 planned treatment interruption arm or continuous ART arm. Sequenced here: CD45RA+ CD4+ T cells from PBMCs, pooled from several time points, sampled from a donor given antiretroviral therapy, either interrupted or continuous. Subset described: naive CD4+ CD45RA+ CD45RO- T cells. The receptors originated from a pool of human donors with HIV.

This clonotype showed up just a few times. The chain carries TRBV7-6 and TRBJ1-1, with D tentatively TRBD1 (6 bases). Germline loops: CDR1 SGHVS, CDR2 FNYEAQ. The germline V and J ends were trimmed by 3 bases and 5 bases, with 28 bases remaining between them. There are 19 residues in the CDR3. The CDR3 DNA is TGTGCCAGCAGCTTTCACCCGAAACTTACAGGGACTGGTAGGACTGAAGCTTTCTTT. It yields the protein CASSFHPKLTGTGRTEAFF.

This clonotype was counted ten times or more. The chain combines TRBV11-2 with TRBJ2-1; 14 nucleotides agree with TRBD2. This CDR3 is built from 16 residues. The germline V gene encodes CDR1 SGHAT and CDR2 FQNNGV. Losses at the gene ends were 7 bases for V and 3 bases for J; bases not matched to a gene: 5. In DNA form, the CDR3 reads TGTGCCAGCAAAAGACTAGCGGGAGGGAACTACAATGAGCAGTTCTTC. Its translation: CASKRLAGGNYNEQFF.

This clonotype was detected a few times. This chain links TRBV20-1 with TRBJ2-1; possible D gene TRBD1, 6 bases. Germline CDR1 is DFQATT and CDR2 is SNEGSKA (reference sequence). The CDR3 is 14 residues long. V dropped 5 bases and J dropped 4 bases, with 15 bases sitting between them. For the CDR3, the DNA is TGCAGTGCTGCGTCCGGGACACCTTACAATGAGCAGTTCTTC. The encoded protein is CSAASGTPYNEQFF.

V usage is TRBV10-3 and J usage is TRBJ2-7, with D perhaps matching TRBD1 (6 bases). This CDR3 is 14 amino acids long. V shed 10 bases and J shed 3 bases, with 19 bases lying between them. Looked up from germline, CDR1 is ENHRY and CDR2 is SYGVKD. The DNA of the CDR3 is TGTGCCAGCTCGGGACAAACTAAGGTCTACGAGCAGTACTTC. It encodes CASSGQTKVYEQYF.

In this sample, this clonotype turned up many times. The genes are TRBV9 and TRBJ2-1, with D possibly matching TRBD2 (6 bases). V shed 0 bases and J shed 6 bases, with 19 bases lying between them. CDR1 is SGDLS, CDR2 YYNGEE, per germline. The CDR3 totals 17 residues. The CDR3 loop reads CASSVAFTGASSNEQFF. CDR3 bases: TGTGCCAGCAGCGTAGCTTTTACGGGAGCGTCGTCCAATGAGCAGTTCTTC.

The chain links TRBV7-2 to TRBJ1-3; 11 positions match TRBD1. The trim removed 4 bases at V and 0 bases at J, leaving 2 bases unmatched. Germline V CDR1 and CDR2: SGHTA, FQGNSA. This CDR3 has 16 amino acids. The CDR3 DNA reads TGTGCCAGCAGCTACGGACAGGGGGCCTCTGGAAACACCATATATTTT. Residues: CASSYGQGASGNTIYF.

This clonotype was seen ten or more times. The gene calls are TRBV15 and TRBJ2-7; the D gene could be TRBD1 or TRBD2 (5 bases each). CDR3 size: 15 residues. Trimming took 0 bases from V and 0 from J, leaving 9 bases between them. CDR1 and CDR2 (germline): LNHNV, YYDKDF (reference sequence). CDR3 in DNA: TGTGCCACCAGCAGAGACCGGGACCGCTCCTACGAGCAGTACTTC. It is translated as CATSRDRDRSYEQYF. The full variable domain, completed using reference TRBV15 and TRBJ2-7, is DAMVIQNPRYQVTQFGKPVTLSCSQTLNHNVMYWYQQKSSQAPKLLFHYYDKDFNNEADTPDNFQSRRPNTSFCFLDIRSPGLGDTAMYLCATSRDRDRSYEQYFGPGTRLTVT.

V is TRBV2 and J is TRBJ2-3, with D perhaps matching TRBD1 (6 bases). Germline CDR1 reads SNHLY; CDR2 reads FYNNEI. This CDR3 region has 14 residues. V was trimmed by 4 bases and J by 3 bases, leaving 11 bases between them. The CDR3 nucleotides are TGTGCCAGCAGTGCATGGGGGACAACAGATACGCAGTATTTT. Its translation is CASSAWGTTDTQYF.

This clonotype was counted ten times or more. The chain couples TRBV2 to TRBJ2-3; D may be TRBD1 (6 bases). CDR3 length equals 14 residues. Per germline, CDR1 SNHLY and CDR2 FYNNEI. V was trimmed by 5 bases and J by 2 bases, leaving 11 bases between them. This CDR3 is CASSRQEYTDTQYF. Written as DNA, the CDR3 is TGTGCCAGCAGTAGACAGGAGTACACAGATACGCAGTATTTT.

This clonotype was detected ten times or more. The V gene is TRBV6-5, the J gene TRBJ2-3; D may match TRBD1 or TRBD2 (5 bases each). Deletions cut 2 bases from V and 2 bases from J, with 17 bases between. The germline CDR1 and CDR2 sequences are MNHEY and SVGAGI. This CDR3 spans 17 amino acids. CDR3 amino acids: CASSYKGPRYLTDTQYF. The CDR3 nucleotides read TGTGCCAGCAGTTACAAGGGACCACGGTACCTCACAGATACGCAGTATTTT.